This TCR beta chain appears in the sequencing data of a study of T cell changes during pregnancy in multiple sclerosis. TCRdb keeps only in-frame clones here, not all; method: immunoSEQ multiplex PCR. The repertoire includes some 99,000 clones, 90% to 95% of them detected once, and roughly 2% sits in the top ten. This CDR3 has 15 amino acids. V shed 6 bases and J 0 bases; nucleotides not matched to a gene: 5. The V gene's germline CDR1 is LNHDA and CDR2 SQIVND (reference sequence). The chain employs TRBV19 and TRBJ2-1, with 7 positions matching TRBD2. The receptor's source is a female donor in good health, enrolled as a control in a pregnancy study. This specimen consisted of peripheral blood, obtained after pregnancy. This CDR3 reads CASRGGSGSYNEQFF. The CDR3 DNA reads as TGTGCCAGTAGGGGCGGGAGTGGCTCCTACAATGAGCAGTTCTTC.